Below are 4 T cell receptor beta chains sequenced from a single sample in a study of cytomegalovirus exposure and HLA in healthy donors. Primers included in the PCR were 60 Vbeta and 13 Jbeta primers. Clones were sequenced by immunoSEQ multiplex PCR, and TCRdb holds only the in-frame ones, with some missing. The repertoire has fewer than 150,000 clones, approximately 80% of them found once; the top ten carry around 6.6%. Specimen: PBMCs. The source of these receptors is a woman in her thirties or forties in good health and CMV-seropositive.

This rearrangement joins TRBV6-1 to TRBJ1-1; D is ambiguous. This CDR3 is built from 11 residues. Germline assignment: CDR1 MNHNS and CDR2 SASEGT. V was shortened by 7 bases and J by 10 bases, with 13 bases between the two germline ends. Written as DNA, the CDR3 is TGTGCCAGCAAGGCGATGGAGCGAGCTTTCTTT. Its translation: CASKAMERAFF.

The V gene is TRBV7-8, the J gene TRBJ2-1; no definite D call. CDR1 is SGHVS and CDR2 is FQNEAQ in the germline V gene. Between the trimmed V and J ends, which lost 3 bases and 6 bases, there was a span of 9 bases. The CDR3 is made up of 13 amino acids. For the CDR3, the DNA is TGTGCCAGCAGCTTGAGTGGGCCCAATGAGCAGTTCTTC. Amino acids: CASSLSGPNEQFF.

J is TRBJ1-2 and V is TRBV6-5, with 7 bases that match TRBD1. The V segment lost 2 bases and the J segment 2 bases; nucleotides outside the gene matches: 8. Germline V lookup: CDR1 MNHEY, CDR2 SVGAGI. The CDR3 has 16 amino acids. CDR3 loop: CASSYTPQQGNYGYTF. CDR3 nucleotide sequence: TGTGCCAGCAGTTACACCCCCCAACAGGGGAACTATGGCTACACCTTC.

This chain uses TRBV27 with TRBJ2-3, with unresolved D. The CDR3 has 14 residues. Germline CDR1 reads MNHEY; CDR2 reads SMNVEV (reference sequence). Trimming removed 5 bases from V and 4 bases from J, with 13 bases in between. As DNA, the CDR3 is TGTGCCAGCAGTCCAACGCGCGGCGCAGATACGCAGTATTTT. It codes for CASSPTRGADTQYF.